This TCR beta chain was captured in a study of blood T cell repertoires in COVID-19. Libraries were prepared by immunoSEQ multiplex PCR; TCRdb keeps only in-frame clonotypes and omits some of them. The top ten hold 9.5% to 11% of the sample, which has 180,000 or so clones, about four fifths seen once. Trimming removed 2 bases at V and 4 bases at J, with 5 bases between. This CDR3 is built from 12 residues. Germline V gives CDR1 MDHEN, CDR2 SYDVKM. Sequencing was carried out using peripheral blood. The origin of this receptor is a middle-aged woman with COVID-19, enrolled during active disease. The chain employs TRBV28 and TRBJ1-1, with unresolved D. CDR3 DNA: TGTGCCAGCAGTTTAATGAGCACTGAAGCTTTCTTT. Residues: CASSLMSTEAFF.